This passage covers 24 T cell receptor beta chains from one sample sequenced in a study of blood T cell repertoires in COVID-19. Only in-frame clones appear in the TCRdb table, and some are missing; sequencing was by immunoSEQ multiplex PCR. Found here are tens of thousands of clones, more than 65% of them singletons; the top ten hold 25% to 30%. The sample taken for sequencing was peripheral blood. The receptor set was obtained from a woman of 80 years or more with active or convalescent COVID-19.

This clone was observed many times. This chain joins TRBV19 and TRBJ1-5; 8 positions match TRBD1. The length of the CDR3 is 16 residues. J gave up 8 bases and V 3 bases, and 12 bases lay outside the gene matches. Germline V gene data show CDR1 as LNHDA and CDR2 as SQIVND (reference sequence). The CDR3 sequence is CASSMTGHRGYKPQHF. The CDR3 DNA reads TGTGCCAGTAGTATGACAGGTCACAGGGGGTATAAGCCCCAGCATTTT.

The chain is built from TRBV6-2 or TRBV6-3 and TRBJ2-6; a weak D match, TRBD1 (5 bases). The ends were cut back, 6 bases at V and 0 bases at J, with 12 bases in the middle. The CDR3 has 16 residues. Germline V gene data show CDR1 as MNHEY and CDR2 as SVGEGT. The CDR3 nucleotides are TGTGCCAGCAGCCCTAACAGGCTCTCTGGGGCCAACGTCCTGACTTTC. It is translated as CASSPNRLSGANVLTF.

This clone came up a few times. The chain employs TRBV10-3 and TRBJ1-2; TRBD1 matches at 10 bases. The CDR3 spans 14 residues. CDR1 is ENHRY, CDR2 SYGVKD, per germline. J lost 3 bases, V lost 2 bases, and 0 bases had no gene match. This CDR3 reads CAISEGTGDYGYTF. CDR3 nucleotide sequence: TGTGCCATCAGTGAGGGGACAGGGGACTATGGCTACACCTTC.

The V call is TRBV9, the J call TRBJ2-1; D uncertain. V lost 0 bases and J lost 6, with 7 bases in between. From germline, CDR1 is SGDLS and CDR2 YYNGEE. The CDR3 length is 13 residues. The CDR3, as DNA: TGTGCCAGCAGCGTAGAGAGTCTCAATGAGCAGTTCTTC. Amino acid sequence: CASSVESLNEQFF.

This chain joins TRBV5-4 and TRBJ2-1, with D tentatively TRBD2 (5 bases). V lost 7 bases to trimming and J lost 3 bases, with 11 bases between them. Germline-derived CDR1 and CDR2 are SGHNT and YYREEE (reference sequence). CDR3 length equals 13 residues. The CDR3 DNA is TGTGCCAGCGTAGCCGGGGACTACAATGAGCAGTTCTTC. This translates into CASVAGDYNEQFF.

The chain carries TRBV30 and TRBJ1-6; D may be TRBD1 (5 bases). Trimming took off 0 bases at V and 6 bases at J, with 18 bases between the two ends. Looked up from germline, CDR1 is GTSNPN and CDR2 is SVGIG (reference sequence). CDR3 length: 17 amino acids. CDR3 loop: CAWSVTGVEGVNSPLHF. In DNA form, the CDR3 reads TGTGCCTGGAGTGTTACGGGGGTGGAGGGCGTTAATTCACCCCTCCACTTT.

The rearrangement joins TRBV11-2 to TRBJ2-2; D gene uncertain. V lost 1 base and J 4 bases, leaving 13 bases between the germline ends. Looked up from germline, CDR1 is SGHAT and CDR2 is FQNNGV. CDR3 length: 16 residues. Here the CDR3 DNA reads TGTGCCAGCAGCTTAGTTGCCTCCCTAGTCACCGGGGAGCTGTTTTTT. Protein sequence: CASSLVASLVTGELFF.

V gene TRBV7-2 combines with J gene TRBJ1-6; D is unclear. CDR1 is SGHTA and CDR2 is FQGNSA in the germline V gene. V dropped 3 bases and J dropped 9 bases, with 6 bases sitting between them. CDR3 length equals 12 residues. CDR3 protein: CASSFIGSPLHF. In DNA form, the CDR3 reads TGTGCCAGCAGCTTTATCGGTTCACCCCTCCACTTT.

The rearrangement joins TRBV13 to TRBJ2-3, with D hard to call. The CDR3 runs to 11 residues. Per germline, CDR1 PRHDT and CDR2 FYEKMQ (reference sequence). V lost 2 bases, J lost 6 bases, and 3 bases lay in between. In DNA form, the CDR3 reads TGTGCCAGCAGCTTACAGGATACGCAGTATTTT. It encodes CASSLQDTQYF.

The chain couples TRBV5-4 to TRBJ1-4; D is ambiguous. The germline V gene has CDR1 SGHNT and CDR2 YYREEE (reference sequence). V was cut by 0 bases and J by 6 bases, with 9 bases left in between. The CDR3 runs to 14 residues. CDR3 residues: CASSLVGRDEKLFF. In DNA form, the CDR3 reads TGTGCCAGCAGCTTGGTGGGGAGAGATGAAAAACTGTTTTTT.

The rearrangement uses TRBV5-1 and TRBJ2-2; a possible D gene is TRBD1 (6 bases). Germline CDR1 is SGHRS and CDR2 is YFSETQ. V was cut by 4 bases and J by 4 bases, with 14 bases left in between. The CDR3 covers 15 residues. The CDR3 sequence is CASSIATGPTGELFF. In nucleotides, the CDR3 is TGCGCCAGCAGCATAGCGACAGGACCCACCGGGGAGCTGTTTTTT.

J is TRBJ2-7 and V is TRBV4-3, with D tentatively TRBD1 (6 bases). CDR1 LGHNA and CDR2 YSLEER come from the germline V gene. V lost 3 bases and J lost 7, with 10 bases in between. The CDR3 runs 12 residues. CDR3 sequence reads: CASSHPGDEQYF. The CDR3 DNA sequence: TGCGCCAGCAGCCACCCAGGGGATGAGCAGTACTTC.

The chain combines TRBV5-1 with TRBJ2-7; 7 bases map to TRBD1. V trimming: 5 bases; J trimming: 0 bases; junction bases outside the gene matches: 11. CDR1 SGHRS and CDR2 YFSETQ come from the germline V gene. The CDR3 covers 16 residues. CDR3 sequence: CASSTNSGQVSYEQYF. In DNA form, the CDR3 reads TGCGCCAGCAGTACCAACTCAGGACAGGTCTCCTACGAGCAGTACTTC.

The gene calls are TRBV7-9 and TRBJ2-7; D perhaps matches TRBD2 (5 bases). V dropped 4 bases and J dropped 1 base, with 8 bases sitting between them. Germline CDR1 reads SEHNR; CDR2 reads FQNEAQ (reference sequence). This CDR3 has 13 amino acids. The CDR3 sequence is CASSYGVSYEQYF. In DNA form, the CDR3 reads TGTGCCAGCAGCTACGGGGTTTCCTACGAGCAGTACTTC.

This chain uses TRBV7-9 with TRBJ1-6; TRBD1 matches 9 bases. Trimming took 2 bases from V and 8 from J; bases not matched to a gene: 7. The CDR3 sequence is 16 residues long. Per germline, CDR1 SEHNR and CDR2 FQNEAQ (reference sequence). Here the CDR3 reads CASSLSIDRGDSPLHF. The CDR3 DNA sequence: TGTGCCAGCAGCTTATCCATTGACAGGGGGGATTCACCCCTCCACTTT.

The rearrangement links TRBV27 to TRBJ1-6; the D gene is possibly TRBD1 (6 bases). CDR3 size: 14 residues. Trimming left V 5 bases short and J 7 bases short, with 12 bases between. CDR1 is MNHEY and CDR2 is SMNVEV in the germline V gene (reference sequence). The CDR3 region is CASSSGQLNSPLHF. The CDR3 DNA reads as TGTGCCAGCAGTAGCGGACAGCTCAATTCACCCCTCCACTTT.

This rearrangement joins TRBV6-1 to TRBJ1-2; D unresolved. The CDR3 is 13 residues long. Germline V CDR1 and CDR2: MNHNS, SASEGT. Trimming stripped 2 bases from V and 7 bases from J, with 11 bases between. CDR3: CASSERTAGGYTF. The CDR3 DNA sequence: TGTGCCAGCAGTGAACGGACCGCGGGTGGCTACACCTTC.

The J gene is TRBJ1-1, the V gene TRBV29-1; tentative D call: TRBD1 (6 bases). The V gene's germline CDR1 is SQVTM and CDR2 ANQGSEA. V was cut by 7 bases and J by 4 bases, with 19 bases left in between. The CDR3 length is 14 residues. The CDR3 bases are TGCAGCGCTGCTCGGGGGCCGGGGGGCACTGAAGCTTTCTTT. Its translation is CSAARGPGGTEAFF.

There are many counts of this clone. This sequence joins TRBV25-1 and TRBJ1-1; D is unresolved. This CDR3 comprises 12 residues. V lost 5 bases and J lost 1, with 5 bases in between. Germline CDR1 is MGHDK and CDR2 is SYGVNS. CDR3 coding DNA: TGTGCCAGCAGTCTAGAGAACACTGAAGCTTTCTTT. Translating gives CASSLENTEAFF. The complete variable domain, with remaining parts taken from reference TRBV25-1 and TRBJ1-1, reads EADIYQTPRYLVIGTGKKITLECSQTMGHDKMYWYQQDPGMELHLIHYSYGVNSTEKGDLSSESTVSRIRTEHFPLTLESARPSHTSQYLCASSLENTEAFFGQGTRLTVV.

Of note for this clone: Other DNA sequences of this sample code for an identical CDR3. The rearrangement uses TRBV20-1 and TRBJ2-7; no definite D call. The CDR3 has 12 amino acids. The germline V and J ends were trimmed by 3 bases and 1 base, with 7 bases remaining between them. Germline V gene sequence: CDR1 DFQATT, CDR2 SNEGSKA (reference sequence). CDR3 region: CSASPGSYEQYF. The CDR3 DNA sequence: TGCAGTGCTAGTCCCGGGTCCTACGAGCAGTACTTC.

The rearrangement links TRBV7-3 to TRBJ2-1; D is unresolved. Germline loops: CDR1 SGHTA, CDR2 FQGTGA. Trimming removed 3 bases from V and 0 bases from J, with 6 bases in between. CDR3 length: 14 amino acids. The DNA of the CDR3 is TGTGCCAGCAGCTTTGGCGGCTCCTACAATGAGCAGTTCTTC. This gives the protein CASSFGGSYNEQFF. Drawing the rest from reference TRBV7-3 and TRBJ2-1, the complete variable domain is GAGVSQTPSNKVTEKGKYVELRCDPISGHTALYWYRQSLGQGPEFLIYFQGTGAADDSGLPNDRFFAVRPEGSVSTLKIQRTERGDSAVYLCASSFGGSYNEQFFGPGTRLTVL.

The chain is built from TRBV29-1 and TRBJ2-5, with D perhaps TRBD1 (6 bases). The germline V gene has CDR1 SQVTM and CDR2 ANQGSEA. Between the trimmed V and J ends, which lost 6 bases and 4 bases, there was a span of 12 bases. This CDR3 region has 12 residues. The CDR3 sequence is CSVLRDTETQYF. CDR3 bases: TGCAGCGTCCTCCGGGACACAGAGACCCAGTACTTC.

In DNA form, the CDR3 reads TGTGCCAGCAGCCCCGGGGGGGGTAACTATGGCTACACCTTC. Protein: CASSPGGGNYGYTF. V and J are TRBV11-2 and TRBJ1-2; D is perhaps TRBD1 (5 bases). Between the trimmed V and J ends, which lost 5 bases and 1 base, there was a span of 11 bases. Germline V gene data show CDR1 as SGHAT and CDR2 as FQNNGV. The CDR3 has 14 amino acids. The full variable domain, with the rest looked up from reference TRBV11-2 and TRBJ1-2, is EAGVAQSPRYKIIEKRQSVAFWCNPISGHATLYWYQQILGQGPKLLIQFQNNGVVDDSQLPKDRFSAERLKGVDSTLKIQPAKLEDSAVYLCASSPGGGNYGYTFGSGTRLTVV.

The CDR3 DNA reads as TGTGCCAGCAGTGTTTCATGGAACACTGAAGCTTTCTTT. Its protein product is CASSVSWNTEAFF. The chain has TRBV6-4 and TRBJ1-1; D not resolved. Germline loops: CDR1 MRHNA, CDR2 SNTAGT. Trimming pared 4 bases from V and 1 base from J, leaving 7 bases between. The CDR3 has 13 amino acids.